What follows are 12 T cell receptor beta chains derived from one specimen sequenced in a study of cytomegalovirus exposure and HLA in healthy donors. Primers: 60 Vbeta forward and 13 Jbeta reverse. Using immunoSEQ multiplex PCR, the repertoire was profiled, and TCRdb retains in-frame clones only, with some absent. The sample is made up of more than 130,000 clones, and the top ten hold under 3.5% of it. Sequencing used PBMCs. Receptor source: a man between 40 and 49 years old in good health and CMV-seronegative.

This chain connects TRBV7-9 to TRBJ2-7, with 8 bases identical to TRBD2. Germline-derived CDR1 and CDR2 are SEHNR and FQNEAQ (reference sequence). This CDR3 spans 12 amino acids. Germline trimming cut 6 bases from V and 3 bases from J; bases unmatched to any gene: 1. The CDR3 sequence: CASRAGGYEQYF. In DNA, the CDR3 is TGTGCCAGCAGGGCGGGAGGCTACGAGCAGTACTTC.

J is TRBJ2-7 and V is TRBV6-5; 12 nucleotides line up with TRBD2. With 4 bases clipped from V and 3 bases from J, the junction kept 4 bases outside the gene matches. Germline values: CDR1 MNHEY, CDR2 SVGAGI. CDR3 size: 15 residues. The CDR3 bases are TGTGCCAGCAGTTCGACTAGCGGGGGTCACTACGAGCAGTACTTC. The encoded protein is CASSSTSGGHYEQYF.

This chain joins TRBV6-1 and TRBJ1-1; D remains ambiguous. The CDR3 covers 13 residues. V shed 6 bases and J shed 6 bases, with 14 bases lying between them. CDR1 and CDR2 (germline): MNHNS, SASEGT. Here the CDR3 reads CASRSQVRAEAFF. CDR3 nucleotides: TGTGCCAGCAGATCTCAGGTGAGGGCTGAAGCTTTCTTT.

The chain is built from TRBV2 and TRBJ1-2; maybe TRBD1 (6 bases). This CDR3 is built from 15 residues. The germline gives CDR1 SNHLY, CDR2 FYNNEI. V was pared by 2 bases and J by 0 bases, with 10 bases between. CDR3 amino acids: CASSENRDTNYGYTF. CDR3 coding DNA: TGTGCCAGCAGTGAAAACAGGGACACTAACTATGGCTACACCTTC.

The CDR3 sequence: CASSGGQGRYGYTF. In nucleotides, the CDR3 is TGTGCCAGCAGCGGAGGACAGGGGCGGTATGGCTACACCTTC. The chain links TRBV5-4 to TRBJ1-2, with 9 bases that match TRBD1. The CDR3 runs to 14 residues. Germline trimming cut 4 bases from V and 5 bases from J; bases unmatched to any gene: 6. The germline V gene encodes CDR1 SGHNT and CDR2 YYREEE (reference sequence).

This sequence joins TRBV2 and TRBJ2-7, with 7 bases matching TRBD1. The CDR3 loop spans 14 amino acids. With 7 bases clipped from V and 4 bases from J, the junction kept 10 bases outside the gene matches. Per the germline V gene, CDR1 is SNHLY and CDR2 is FYNNEI. The CDR3 region has the DNA TGTGCCAGCACCCAGACAGGGCGGAGTTACGAGCAGTACTTC. It specifies CASTQTGRSYEQYF.

The chain employs TRBV28 and TRBJ1-4; D is perhaps TRBD1 (5 bases). V was pared by 5 bases and J by 15 bases, with 16 bases between. This CDR3 spans 12 amino acids. The V gene's germline CDR1 is MDHEN and CDR2 SYDVKM. The CDR3 loop is CASSPLGGPMFF. The DNA for the CDR3 is TGTGCCAGCAGTCCCCTCGGGGGACCGATGTTTTTT.

In nucleotides, the CDR3 is TGCAGCGTCGCCCCGGGACAGGGTTTTGGCTACACCTTC. Amino acids: CSVAPGQGFGYTF. The chain has TRBV29-1 and TRBJ1-2; 9 nucleotides agree with TRBD1. The V gene end was trimmed by 6 bases and the J gene end by 7 bases; junction bases not matched to a gene: 9. The CDR3 extends over 13 amino acids. Looked up from germline, CDR1 is SQVTM and CDR2 is ANQGSEA. The entire variable domain, with the rest obtained from reference TRBV29-1 and TRBJ1-2, is as follows: SAVISQKPSRDICQRGTSLTIQCQVDSQVTMMFWYRQQPGQSLTLIATANQGSEATYESGFVIDKFPISRPNLTFSTLTVSNMSPEDSSIYLCSVAPGQGFGYTFGSGTRLTVV.

The V call is TRBV28, the J call TRBJ1-2; tentative D call: TRBD1 (5 bases). Germline CDR1 MDHEN, CDR2 SYDVKM. The CDR3 length is 11 residues. The germline V and J ends were trimmed by 2 bases and 7 bases, with 5 bases remaining between them. Written as DNA, the CDR3 is TGTGCCAGCAGTTTAAGGGGTGGCTACACCTTC. Encoded protein: CASSLRGGYTF.

This sequence joins TRBV5-3 and TRBJ2-7, with 10 bases matching TRBD1. TRBV5-3 is labeled an ORF, and its function is uncertain. The junction had 23 bases not matched to a gene; V was cut back by 0 bases and J by 5 bases. The CDR3 has 21 amino acids. The CDR3 sequence: CARSLAWGAGVRRQGADEQYF. The CDR3 nucleotides are TGTGCCAGAAGCTTGGCCTGGGGGGCAGGGGTTAGGCGACAGGGGGCCGACGAGCAGTACTTC.

This chain links TRBV9 with TRBJ2-3, with D uncertain. The CDR3 is 13 amino acids. Germline V gene sequence: CDR1 SGDLS, CDR2 YYNGEE. V gave up 4 bases and J gave up 4 bases, with 10 bases separating them. The CDR3 loop reads CASSPFPSDTQYF. CDR3 in DNA: TGTGCCAGCAGCCCGTTCCCCTCAGATACGCAGTATTTT.

The chain carries TRBV9 and TRBJ2-7; 13 bases fit TRBD2. This CDR3 has 14 amino acids. Trimming took 0 bases from V and 7 from J; bases not matched to a gene: 1. CDR1 SGDLS and CDR2 YYNGEE come from the germline V gene. In DNA form, the CDR3 reads TGTGCCAGCAGCGTAGGACTAGCGGGGGGAGAGCAGTACTTC. This encodes CASSVGLAGGEQYF.